The clone carrying this T cell receptor (beta chain) occurred many times. As yet, its antigen is unknown. This sample stems from a study of T cell repertoires in cytomegalovirus infection. Looking at the study overall: Well-studied HLA-B-restricted epitopes and recently identified HLA-C-restricted epitopes of CMV were both used in the study. In public TCR beta signatures, there were indications of both CMV infection and matching HLA type.

There are 15 residues in the CDR3. The germline gives CDR1 SGHTA, CDR2 FQGNSA. Trimming removed 1 base from V and 6 bases from J; junction bases left unmatched: 3. TCRdb passed the reads through MiXCR, listing each CDR3 protein once. The data show 750,000 to 900,000 distinct CDR3 sequences, almost 30% seen once. Overall study findings and caveats: Clonotype analysis showed dominance of the ex vivo response by HLA-C-restricted CMV-specific TCR beta clonotypes. Based on cumulative public TCR beta family frequency, carriers of CMV plus the relevant HLA were identified.

The receptor comes from a human donor in good health (CMV status not recorded). Some clones in this sample may be carry-over from other donors' samples. V gene TRBV7-2 combines with J gene TRBJ2-5, with 12 bases that match TRBD2. The specimen was cultured CD8+ T cells from PBMCs, collected from culture after CMV antigen stimulation. The CDR3 sequence is CASSLGLAGGKTQYF. The CDR3 DNA sequence: TGTGCCAGCAGCTTAGGGCTAGCGGGGGGGAAGACCCAGTACTTC.